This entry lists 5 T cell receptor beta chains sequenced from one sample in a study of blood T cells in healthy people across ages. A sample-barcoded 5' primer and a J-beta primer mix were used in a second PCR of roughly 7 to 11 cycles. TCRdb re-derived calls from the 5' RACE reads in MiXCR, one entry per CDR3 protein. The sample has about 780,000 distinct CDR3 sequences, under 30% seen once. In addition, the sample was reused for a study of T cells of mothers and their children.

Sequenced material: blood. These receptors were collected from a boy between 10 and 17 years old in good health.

CDR3 DNA sequence: TGTGCCAGCACCGCCGGGACAGGGGGTAGAAGCACTGAAGCTTTCTTT. Protein: CASTAGTGGRSTEAFF. The chain recombines TRBV6-6 with TRBJ1-1, with TRBD1 matching over 11 bases. CDR3 length: 16 amino acids. V shed 7 bases, J shed 4 bases, and the junction held 11 bases outside the gene matches. Germline V CDR1 and CDR2: MNHNY, SVGAGI (reference sequence).

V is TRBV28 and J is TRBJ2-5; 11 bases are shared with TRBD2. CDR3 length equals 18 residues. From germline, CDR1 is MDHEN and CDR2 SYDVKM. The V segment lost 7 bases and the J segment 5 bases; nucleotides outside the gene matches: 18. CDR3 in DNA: TGTGCCAGCACTCTCCCGTGGCTAGCGGGGGGCCAGGGGGAGACCCAGTACTTC. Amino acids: CASTLPWLAGGQGETQYF.

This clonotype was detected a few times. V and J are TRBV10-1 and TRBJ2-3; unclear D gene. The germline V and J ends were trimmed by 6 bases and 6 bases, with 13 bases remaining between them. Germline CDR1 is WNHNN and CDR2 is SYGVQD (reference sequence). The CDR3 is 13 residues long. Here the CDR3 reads CASSSVLTDTQYF. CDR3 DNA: TGCGCCAGCAGCTCTGTCCTGACGGATACGCAGTATTTT.

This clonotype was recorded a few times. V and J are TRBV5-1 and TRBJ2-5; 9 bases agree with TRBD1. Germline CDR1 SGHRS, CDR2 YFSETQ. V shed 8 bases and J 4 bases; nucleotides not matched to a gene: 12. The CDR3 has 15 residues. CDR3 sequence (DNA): TGCGCCAGTAAACCGGGACAGGGCATCGGAGAGACCCAGTACTTC. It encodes CASKPGQGIGETQYF.

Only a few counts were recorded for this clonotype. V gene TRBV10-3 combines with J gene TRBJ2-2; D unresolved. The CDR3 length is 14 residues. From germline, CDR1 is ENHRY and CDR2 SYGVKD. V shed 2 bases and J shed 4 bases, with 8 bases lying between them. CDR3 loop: CAISEDPATGELFF. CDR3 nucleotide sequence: TGTGCCATCAGTGAGGATCCAGCCACCGGGGAGCTGTTTTTT.